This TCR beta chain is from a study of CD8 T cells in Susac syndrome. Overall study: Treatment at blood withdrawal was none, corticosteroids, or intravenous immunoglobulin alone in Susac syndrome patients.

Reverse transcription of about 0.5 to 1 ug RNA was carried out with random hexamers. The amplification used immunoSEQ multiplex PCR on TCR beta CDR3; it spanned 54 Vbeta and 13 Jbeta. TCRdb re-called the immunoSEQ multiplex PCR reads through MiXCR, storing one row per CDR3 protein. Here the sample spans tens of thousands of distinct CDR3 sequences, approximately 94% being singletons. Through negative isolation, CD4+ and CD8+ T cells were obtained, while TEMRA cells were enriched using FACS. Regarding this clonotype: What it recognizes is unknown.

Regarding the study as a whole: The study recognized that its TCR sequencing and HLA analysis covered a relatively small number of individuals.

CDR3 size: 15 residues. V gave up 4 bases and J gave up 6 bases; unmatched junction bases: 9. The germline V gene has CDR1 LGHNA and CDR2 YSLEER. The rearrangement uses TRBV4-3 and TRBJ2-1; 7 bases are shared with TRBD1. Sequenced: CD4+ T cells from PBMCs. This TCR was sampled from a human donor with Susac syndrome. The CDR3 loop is CASSPGTAIPNEQFF. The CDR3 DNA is TGCGCCAGCAGCCCCGGGACAGCTATCCCCAATGAGCAGTTCTTC.